This T cell receptor (beta chain) originates from a study of Tregs in tolerant kidney transplant recipients. Profiling relied on immunoSEQ multiplex PCR, and the TCRdb table lists in-frame clones only, not all of them. This table holds over 85,000 clones, 80% to 95% found once. The material was CD4+ T cells from blood, obtained before the transplant. This clonotype was obtained from a human donor who received a combined kidney and bone marrow transplant.

CDR3 sequence: CASSAVRVTEAFF. The CDR3 bases are TGCGCCAGCAGCGCGGTCAGGGTCACTGAAGCTTTCTTT. V usage is TRBV5-1 and J usage is TRBJ1-1; D possibly corresponds to TRBD1 (5 bases). The V and J ends lost 4 bases and 4 bases respectively, with 11 bases between them. The CDR3 extends over 13 amino acids. Germline CDR1 reads SGHRS; CDR2 reads YFSETQ.